This passage covers 5 T cell receptor beta chains from one sample sequenced in a study of early T cells in non-severe SARS-CoV-2 infection. From the 5' RACE reads, TCRdb called clonotypes with MiXCR, one entry per CDR3 protein. The sample has 26,000 or so distinct CDR3 sequences; less than 5% are singletons. Sequenced input: whole blood. Receptor source: an adult who was a healthcare worker with PCR-confirmed SARS-CoV-2 infection or an uninfected control (not recorded which).

In this sample, this clonotype turned up many times. The chain recombines TRBV11-3 with TRBJ2-1; 9 bases align to TRBD2. CDR3 length: 15 amino acids. Germline assignment: CDR1 SGHNT and CDR2 YENEEA. V was pared by 3 bases and J by 4 bases, with 4 bases of the junction left unmatched. CDR3 sequence (DNA): TGTGCCAGCAGCTTTATAGCGGGAGATTACAATGAGCAGTTCTTC. This encodes CASSFIAGDYNEQFF.

This clonotype was seen repeatedly, ten times or more. A read error may account for a junction end that differs from germline. The CDR3 nucleotides read TGTGCCAGCGGCTTAGCTTACGAGACCCAGTACTTC. Its protein product is CASGLAYETQYF. The chain couples TRBV7-2 to TRBJ2-5; D gene uncertain. Germline lookup yields CDR1 SGHTA and CDR2 FQGNSA. This CDR3 contains 12 residues.

This clonotype was seen many times. This sequence joins TRBV20-1 and TRBJ1-2; tentative D call: TRBD1 (5 bases). This CDR3 region has 13 residues. Germline CDR1 DFQATT, CDR2 SNEGSKA (reference sequence). Trimming removed 3 bases at V and 3 bases at J, with 11 bases between. The CDR3 DNA reads as TGCAGTGCTAGCGGGGGGGAATACTATGGCTACACCTTC. It codes for CSASGGEYYGYTF.

The chain employs TRBV4-2 and TRBJ2-1, with no clear D. V was pared by 0 bases and J by 6 bases, with 9 bases between. The CDR3 spans 14 residues. The germline V gene has CDR1 LGHNA and CDR2 YNFKEQ. The CDR3 coding sequence is TGTGCCAGCAGCCAAGATTGGGGATCCAATGAGCAGTTCTTC. Translation gives CASSQDWGSNEQFF.

This clonotype was picked up many times. The chain carries TRBV4-3 and TRBJ2-1, with D possibly matching TRBD2 (6 bases). There are 12 residues in the CDR3. V lost 1 base, J lost 8 bases, and 6 bases lay in between. Germline V gene sequence: CDR1 LGHNA, CDR2 YSLEER. For the CDR3, the DNA is TGCGCCAGCAGCCAAGCGGGGGATGAGCAGTTCTTC. Amino acid sequence: CASSQAGDEQFF.